The rows below give T cell receptor beta chains drawn from one sample of a study of immune cell composition in non-small cell lung cancer. TCRdb keeps only in-frame clones here, not all; method: immunoSEQ multiplex PCR. This sample carries roughly 7,100 clones, about 78% of them seen once, and the ten largest clones take about an eighth. Sequenced: lung tumor tissue. The origin of the receptors is a human donor with non-small cell lung cancer. The CDR3 runs from the conserved cysteine through the conserved F or W. D genes are given only for firm matches. Where a row states a size, it is once, few, many or the class of an expanded clone; other rows omit it.

.,TRBJ1-2,TRBD1,TRBV7-3,TGTGCCAGCAGCTTATACATCCGGGACAGAAGTAACTATGGCTACACCTTC,CASSLYIRDRSNYGYTF
.,TRBJ1-1,TRBD1,TRBV6-1,TGTGCCAGCAGACAGGGGGCGAACACTGAAGCTTTCTTT,CASRQGANTEAFF
.,TRBJ2-7,.,TRBV7-5,TGTGCCAGCAGCTTAGCCTCAGGGAGCTACGAGCAGTACTTC,CASSLASGSYEQYF
few,TRBJ2-5,.,TRBV5-6,TGTGCCAGCACCCCACAGGACGGGGTGATTAGGGCCCAGTACTTC,CASTPQDGVIRAQYF
.,TRBJ1-4,TRBD1,TRBV4-3,TGCGCCAGCAGCCAAGATCGTATGGAGGGGGCGGATGAAAAACTGTTTTTT,CASSQDRMEGADEKLFF
.,TRBJ2-7,.,TRBV28,TGTGCCAGCAGTTTGGGGGGGCGCGACGAGCAGTACTTC,CASSLGGRDEQYF
.,TRBJ2-5,.,TRBV9,TGTGCCAGCAGCCGGAACCAAGAGACCCAGTACTTC,CASSRNQETQYF
.,TRBJ1-1,.,TRBV11-1,TGTGCCAGCAGCTTGGGAAGGGGAGCTTTCTTT,CASSLGRGAFF
.,TRBJ2-7,.,TRBV25-1,TGTGCCAGCAGATCCGGGACCACCTACGAGCAGTACTTC,CASRSGTTYEQYF
.,TRBJ2-3,.,TRBV28,TGTGCCAGCAGTTTAACGGCAGATACGCAGTATTTT,CASSLTADTQYF
.,TRBJ2-5,TRBD2,TRBV7-3,TGTGCCAGCAGCTCCGGACTAGACGGGGAGACCCAGTACTTC,CASSSGLDGETQYF
.,TRBJ1-5,TRBD1,TRBV7-9,TGTGCCAGCAGCTTAGGGTGGGGACAGGGGGGTCAGCCCCAGCATTTT,CASSLGWGQGGQPQHF
.,TRBJ2-5,TRBD2,TRBV13,TGTGCCAGCAGCTCTCGGGGGGGACAAGAGACCCAGTACTTC,CASSSRGGQETQYF
.,TRBJ2-2,.,TRBV7-6,TGTGCCAGCAGGCTTGGAAGCACCGGGGAGCTGTTTTTT,CASRLGSTGELFF
.,TRBJ2-1,.,TRBV4-1,TGCGCCAGCAGCCTATCACTAGCAAGGGACAATGAGCAGTTCTTC,CASSLSLARDNEQFF
.,TRBJ1-3,.,TRBV7-3,TGTGCCAGCAGCCCGGGGGGGGCCGACTCTGGAAACACCATATATTTT,CASSPGGADSGNTIYF
few,TRBJ2-7,.,TRBV6-5,TGTGCCAGCAGTCCACTATCAGCGGACTACGAGCAGTACTTC,CASSPLSADYEQYF
.,TRBJ2-1,.,TRBV7-2,TGTGCCAGCAGCGAAGGCCTAATTGGAGGTGAGCAGTTCTTC,CASSEGLIGGEQFF
.,TRBJ2-6,.,TRBV7-9,TGTGCCAGCAGCCTCGGGGGTACTGGGGCCAACGTCCTGACTTTC,CASSLGGTGANVLTF
few,TRBJ2-7,.,TRBV7-2,TGTGCCAGCAGCTTAGATGTGGGTTTCTCCTACGAGCAGTACTTC,CASSLDVGFSYEQYF
.,TRBJ2-3,.,TRBV21-1,TGTGCCAGCAGCAAACTCGCGGCAGGGACGGGTTTCACAGATACGCAGTATTTT,CASSKLAAGTGFTDTQYF
few,TRBJ1-1,.,TRBV11-2,TGTGCCAGCAGCCTACAGGGTTTGGAAGCTTTCTTT,CASSLQGLEAFF
.,TRBJ2-3,.,TRBV6-6,TGTGCCAGCAGTTCGGACAGTTGGGGGACGCAGTATTTT,CASSSDSWGTQYF
.,TRBJ2-5,.,TRBV5-5,TGTGCCAGCAGCCGGGACCAAGAGACCCAGTACTTC,CASSRDQETQYF
.,TRBJ2-1,.,TRBV7-2,TGTGCCAGCAGCCCAGGGGAGGAAGAGCAGTTCTTC,CASSPGEEEQFF
.,TRBJ1-5,.,TRBV6-6,TGTGCCAGCAACTTAGGTTTTGATAGCAATCAGCCCCAGCATTTT,CASNLGFDSNQPQHF
few,TRBJ1-6,.,TRBV6-6,TGTGCCAGCAGTTATCAAACTAGAATGAGGACACCCCTCCACTTT,CASSYQTRMRTPLHF
few,TRBJ1-6,.,TRBV5-1,TGCGCCAGCAGCTTGGGAGGGGTCGATAATTCACCCCTCCACTTT,CASSLGGVDNSPLHF
.,TRBJ1-1,.,TRBV5-6,TGTGCCAGCAGCTTATGGGGGAGGAACACTGAAGCTTTCTTT,CASSLWGRNTEAFF
once,TRBJ1-1,.,TRBV29-1,TGCAGCGCCCGACCCCAGGTCGTCAACACTGAAGCTTTCTTT,CSARPQVVNTEAFF
.,TRBJ1-4,.,TRBV27,TGTGCCAGCAGTTTGGGATGGGATGAAAAACTGTTTTTT,CASSLGWDEKLFF
.,TRBJ2-5,TRBD2,TRBV10-2,TGCGCCAGCAGACTAGCGGGGGGCCGGGAGACCCAGTACTTC,CASRLAGGRETQYF
.,TRBJ1-1,.,TRBV5-4,TGTGCCAGCAGCCCGCCGGGGGCGCGAAACACTGAAGCTTTCTTT,CASSPPGARNTEAFF
.,TRBJ1-1,.,TRBV27,TGTGCCAGCAGTTTAGCCCAGTTTAGGGATGAAGCTTTCTTT,CASSLAQFRDEAFF
once,TRBJ2-1,.,TRBV7-2,TGTGCCAGCAGCTTTAGCGAGACGCGGAATGAGCAGTTCTTC,CASSFSETRNEQFF
.,TRBJ2-7,.,TRBV6-5,TGTGCCAGCAGTTACGTAGCTAACGAGCAGTACTTC,CASSYVANEQYF
.,TRBJ1-1,TRBD1,TRBV13,TGTGCCAGCAGCTACACACCCGGACAGGGGAACACTGAAGCTTTCTTT,CASSYTPGQGNTEAFF
.,TRBJ2-2,.,TRBV9,TGTGCCAGCAGCGCTCGAGGGGGGGGGAACACCGGGGAGCTGTTTTTT,CASSARGGGNTGELFF
.,TRBJ1-6,TRBD1,TRBV5-5,TGCGCCAGCAGCCAAGAAGCCGCGACAGGGGTGAATTCACCCCTCCACTTT,CASSQEAATGVNSPLHF
.,TRBJ2-3,TRBD2,TRBV7-8,TGTGCCAGCAGCTCCGGGACTAGCGGGGAAGGAGATACGCAGTATTTT,CASSSGTSGEGDTQYF
.,TRBJ1-3,.,TRBV5-3,TGTGCCAGAAGCTCGGCCAAGTTCTCTGGAAACACCATATATTTT,CARSSAKFSGNTIYF
few,TRBJ1-1,TRBD1,TRBV5-6,TGTGCCAGCAGCTTGGACAGGGGAACTGAAGCTTTCTTT,CASSLDRGTEAFF
.,TRBJ1-2,.,TRBV19,TGTGCCAGTAGGGAAGAGGGGCGCAGGTCGGCTAACTATGGCTACACCTTC,CASREEGRRSANYGYTF
.,TRBJ1-3,.,TRBV11-2,TGTGCCAGCAGCGCCGCGGGGGCCTCTGGAAACACCATATATTTT,CASSAAGASGNTIYF
.,TRBJ1-1,.,TRBV11-2,TGTGCCAGCAGCTCCCAAGGCACTGAAGCTTTCTTT,CASSSQGTEAFF
.,TRBJ2-1,TRBD1,TRBV4-1,TGCGCCAGCAGCCAGCTTACCAACACAGGGGACCAAGTGTTCTTC,CASSQLTNTGDQVFF